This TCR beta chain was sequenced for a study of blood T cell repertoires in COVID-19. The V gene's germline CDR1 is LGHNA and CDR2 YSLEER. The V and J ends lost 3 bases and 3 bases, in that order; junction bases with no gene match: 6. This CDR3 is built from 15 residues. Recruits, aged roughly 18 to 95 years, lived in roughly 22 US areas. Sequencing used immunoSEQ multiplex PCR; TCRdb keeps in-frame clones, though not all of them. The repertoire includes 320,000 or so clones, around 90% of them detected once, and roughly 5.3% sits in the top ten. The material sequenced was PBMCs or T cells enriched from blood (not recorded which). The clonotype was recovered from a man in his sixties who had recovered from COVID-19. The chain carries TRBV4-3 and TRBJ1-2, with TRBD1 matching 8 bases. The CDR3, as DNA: TGCGCCAGCAGCCAGCTCAGGGGGCAGGACTATGGCTACACCTTC. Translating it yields CASSQLRGQDYGYTF.